The next 4 T cell receptor beta chains were all read from a single sample in a study of T cells after yellow fever vaccination. TCRdb processed the 5' RACE reads anew with MiXCR; each CDR3 protein has one entry. Of a few hundred thousand distinct CDR3 sequences in the sample, 17% were seen once. The sequences come from PBMCs, collected 5 days after the first yellow fever vaccination. These receptors were obtained from a man between 18 and 35 years old who received the YFV17D yellow fever vaccine.

This clonotype appeared a few times. The chain employs TRBV4-3 and TRBJ1-3; TRBD1 is a possible D gene (5 bases). Germline CDR1 and CDR2: LGHNA and YSLEER. Trimming stripped 0 bases from V and 6 bases from J, with 12 bases between. The CDR3 consists of 15 residues. The CDR3 region has the DNA TGCGCCAGCAGCCAAGAGTCCAGGGCGGAAAACACCATATATTTT. Amino acids: CASSQESRAENTIYF.

This clonotype has just a few counts. The V gene is TRBV7-2, the J gene TRBJ2-1; 8 bases fit TRBD1. This CDR3 contains 15 residues. Germline values: CDR1 SGHTA, CDR2 FQGNSA. V was clipped by 1 base and J by 7 bases; unmatched bases: 6. The CDR3: CASSLDTGGSNEQFF. The CDR3 nucleotides read TGTGCCAGCAGCTTAGACACAGGGGGAAGTAATGAGCAGTTCTTC.

The sample holds a few counts of this clonotype. V gene TRBV20-1 combines with J gene TRBJ2-7; 9 nucleotides align to TRBD1. V lost 2 bases and J lost 3; bases outside the gene matches: 8. Per germline, CDR1 DFQATT and CDR2 SNEGSKA (reference sequence). This CDR3 is built from 15 residues. CDR3 sequence reads: CSARIPGQGDYEQYF. The CDR3 DNA reads as TGCAGTGCTAGAATACCGGGACAGGGTGACTACGAGCAGTACTTC.

The genes are TRBV7-9 and TRBJ2-5; 8 bases are shared with TRBD1. The V gene's germline CDR1 is SEHNR and CDR2 FQNEAQ (reference sequence). The CDR3 is 16 residues long. V gave up 5 bases and J gave up 1 base; unmatched junction bases: 9. CDR3 DNA sequence: TGTGCCAGCAGCCCACGGACAGGGCAATTCCAAGAGACCCAGTACTTC. This codes for CASSPRTGQFQETQYF.